This TCR beta chain appears in the sequencing data of a study of TIL therapy for anti-PD-1-resistant metastatic lung cancer. Study background: Median patient age was approximately 59, ranging about 38-80 years.

As for time point: pre-treatment sample, taken before nivolumab and TIL therapy. Stage 4 NSCLC adults joined between 2017 and January 2020. General study findings and limits: This highly selected cohort may not generalize to typical lung cancer patients.

Concerning this clone: The antigen is unknown.

Germline values: CDR1 SGHDT, CDR2 YYEEEE. The CDR3 is 15 amino acids. V lost 0 bases to trimming and J lost 2 bases, with 10 bases between them. The immunoSEQ assay was v3. Sequencing depth was some 2 million read pairs for survey level, roughly 4.5-6.5 million for deep. Data came from immunoSEQ multiplex PCR; TCRdb stores just in-frame clones and leaves some out. This sample has more than 55,000 clones; around 69% occur once, and the top ten carry approximately 7%. J is TRBJ2-3 and V is TRBV5-6; D gene ambiguous. The TCR comes from a person between 30 and 79 years old with non-small cell lung cancer. The sequencing used blood, collected at baseline. The CDR3: CASSLVHYLTDTQYF. The CDR3 DNA is TGTGCCAGCAGCTTGGTCCATTACCTCACAGATACGCAGTATTTT.